The rows below give T cell receptor beta chains drawn from one sample of a study of blood T cell repertoires in COVID-19. The protocol was immunoSEQ multiplex PCR, while the TCRdb copy is restricted to in-frame clones and leaves out a portion. The sample has a few hundred thousand clones; roughly nine tenths are singletons. Sequenced input: peripheral blood. These receptors were obtained from a man aged 18 to 29 with active or convalescent COVID-19. CDR3s include the opening cysteine and the closing phenylalanine or tryptophan. Fields, in order: V gene, D gene, J gene, clone size, CDR3 DNA, CDR3 protein. The D gene is left open where the match is weak. Size values are once, few and many counts, or a class for expanded clones, and some rows have none.

>TRBV27|TRBD1|TRBJ1-5|NA
TGTGCCAGCAGTTGGACAGGGGGCGGTCAGCCCCAGCATTTT
CASSWTGGGQPQHF
>TRBV6-5|NA|TRBJ1-5|NA
TGTGCCAGCAGACTTTATAGCAATCAGCCCCAGCATTTT
CASRLYSNQPQHF
>TRBV4-1|TRBD1|TRBJ2-2|NA
TGCGCCAGCAGCCGAATTACGACAGGGGAGAACACCGGGGAGCTGTTTTTT
CASSRITTGENTGELFF
>TRBV7-9|NA|TRBJ2-5|NA
TGTGCCAGCAGCTCGTCGACTAGGGGAGAGACCCAGTACTTC
CASSSSTRGETQYF
>TRBV5-6|NA|TRBJ1-1|NA
TGTGCCAGCAGCTTGGGGGACTATGAAGCTTTCTTT
CASSLGDYEAFF
>TRBV19|NA|TRBJ1-5|NA
TGTGCCAGTAGCCCCAGCGTCGGTCCATTCAGCAATCAGCCCCAGCATTTT
CASSPSVGPFSNQPQHF
>TRBV5-1|NA|TRBJ1-1|NA
TGCGCCAGCAGAGGAGAAAGCGCAGCTTTCTTT
CASRGESAAFF
>TRBV9|NA|TRBJ1-6|NA
TGTGCCAGCAGCGCGACACAGGGAGACTATAATTCACCCCTCCACTTT
CASSATQGDYNSPLHF
>TRBV6-5|NA|TRBJ2-7|NA
TGTGCCAGCAGTACCTACTCGGTATCCTACGAGCAGTACTTC
CASSTYSVSYEQYF
>TRBV14|NA|TRBJ2-1|NA
TGTGCCAGCAGCCAAGAGTCCAGTTATGAGCAGTTCTTC
CASSQESSYEQFF
>TRBV11-2|NA|TRBJ1-2|NA
TGTGCCAGCAGCTCTCTCCCGGGGGGCCTTAACTATGGCTACACCTTC
CASSSLPGGLNYGYTF
>TRBV5-1|NA|TRBJ1-2|NA
TGCGCCAGCAGCCCCCCGAGGGAGATGAGAGGCTACACCTTC
CASSPPREMRGYTF
>TRBV19|NA|TRBJ2-3|NA
TGTGCCAGTAATGGGCAGGTGCCCCTATCCCCCTCTAGCACAGATACGCAGTATTTT
CASNGQVPLSPSSTDTQYF
>TRBV9|NA|TRBJ1-2|NA
TGTGCCAGCAGCGCGGGACTCACTGCGGGCGGTAACTATGGCTACACCTTC
CASSAGLTAGGNYGYTF
>TRBV7-9|TRBD1|TRBJ1-2|NA
TGTGCCAGCAGCTTAGCTGGGACAGATGGCTACACCTTC
CASSLAGTDGYTF
>TRBV9|TRBD1|TRBJ2-7|NA
TGTGCCAGCAGCGAGGGGACAGGGGGATTCTACGAGCAGTACTTC
CASSEGTGGFYEQYF
>TRBV9|NA|TRBJ2-2|NA
TGTGCCAGCAGCGTAACGGGTCTGTTAGCGGGGGAGCTGTTTTTT
CASSVTGLLAGELFF
>TRBV6-8|NA|TRBJ1-2|NA
TGTGCCAGCAGTTATCCAGGGCCTAACTATGGCTACACCTTC
CASSYPGPNYGYTF
>TRBV5-1|NA|TRBJ1-1|NA
TGCGCCAGCAGCTTGGAGCAACGGAACACTGAAGCTTTCTTT
CASSLEQRNTEAFF
>TRBV28|NA|TRBJ2-3|NA
TGTGCCAGCAGTTTAAGGCGGAAGCTTAGCACAGATACGCAGTATTTT
CASSLRRKLSTDTQYF
>TRBV27|NA|TRBJ2-7|NA
TGTGCCAGCAGTCCTACGGGGTCAAGCCACGAGCAGTACTTC
CASSPTGSSHEQYF
>TRBV27|NA|TRBJ2-3|NA
TGTGCCAGCAGTTTGGGGCTGAGCACAGATACGCAGTATTTT
CASSLGLSTDTQYF
>TRBV10-3|NA|TRBJ2-1|NA
TGTGCCATCAGTGAGTCAGCGGTGGGGGGTGAGCAGTTCTTC
CAISESAVGGEQFF
>TRBV28|NA|TRBJ1-2|NA
TGTGCCAGCAGTTTTAGATTGGGCTACACCTTC
CASSFRLGYTF
>TRBV28|NA|TRBJ2-3|NA
TGTGCCAGCAGTTTTGGGGCCCTAGGGGCCGCCACAGATACGCAGTATTTT
CASSFGALGAATDTQYF
>TRBV4-1|TRBD2|TRBJ2-7|NA
TGCGCCAGCAGCCGAGCGGGAGTGTATCACGAGCAGTACTTC
CASSRAGVYHEQYF
>TRBV28|NA|TRBJ1-4|once
TGTGCCAGCAGTTTAGTGCCCTACAGGGCAACTAATGAAAAACTGTTTTTT
CASSLVPYRATNEKLFF